This T cell receptor beta chain was profiled in a study of OX40 agonist ivuxolimab in advanced cancers. Study-level background: Participants averaged 60 years of age (range about 23 to 90) and were around 83% male. A partial response was reached by three patients: one with hepatocellular carcinoma and two with cutaneous melanoma. Study conclusions and caveats: In the 0.1 to 3.0 mg/kg range, CD4+ and CD8+ blood T cells had expanded clonally by week 6. No antigen was identified for the clonally expanded peripheral T cells.

Regarding this clone: The antigen remains unidentified.

V lost 3 bases to trimming and J lost 0 bases, with 15 bases between them. In germline, CDR1 is LGHNA, CDR2 YSLEER. This CDR3 is 17 amino acids long. TCRdb keeps only in-frame clones here, not all; method: immunoSEQ multiplex PCR. Of 70,000 to 75,000 clones in the sample, around 82% are singletons; the top ten hold around 5.1%. The chain uses TRBV4-3 and TRBJ2-4, with D possibly TRBD1 on 8 matching bases. Sample: CD4+ or CD8+ T cells sorted from blood, taken in a trial of the OX40 agonist ivuxolimab. The source of this sequence is an adult with an advanced solid tumor such as melanoma, head and neck, liver or kidney cancer. Written as DNA, the CDR3 is TGCGCCAGCAGCCATGGACAGGGACTAAGAGCCAAAAACATTCAGTACTTC. Its translation: CASSHGQGLRAKNIQYF.